Below are 26 T cell receptor beta chains sequenced from a single sample in a study of shared clonotypes between healthy human individuals. Repertoires were generated with immunoSEQ multiplex PCR, while TCRdb's copy carries only in-frame clones and drops some. Of about 2 million clones detected, roughly 95% appear once; the ten largest clones hold less than 1.5%. CD45RO-negative, CCR7-selected cells formed the naive CD8 fraction, which excluded terminally differentiated effector memory CD45RA+ cells. Input material: naive CD8+ T cells sorted from blood. The receptors were sampled from a man between 18 and 29 years old in good health.

J is TRBJ2-3 and V is TRBV7-9, with 8 positions matching TRBD2. Germline V gene data show CDR1 as SEHNR and CDR2 as FQNEAQ (reference sequence). Losses at the gene ends were 4 bases for V and 5 bases for J; bases not matched to a gene: 5. The CDR3 is made up of 14 amino acids. CDR3 DNA sequence: TGTGCCAGCAGCTATAGCGGGAATGGAGATACGCAGTATTTT. It translates to CASSYSGNGDTQYF.

V and J are TRBV1 and TRBJ1-5; TRBD1 is the table's D call and was not checked against the DNA. TRBV1 corresponds to a pseudogene. This CDR3 region has 16 residues. The CDR3: CTSSQDPDRRHQPQHF. As DNA, the CDR3 is TGCACCAGCAGCCAAGACCCCGACAGGAGGCATCAGCCCCAGCATTTT.

The CDR3 nucleotides read TGTGCCAGCAGCGTAGGGGACAGTCATCAGCCCCAGCATTTT. Translated: CASSVGDSHQPQHF. J is TRBJ1-5 and V is TRBV9, with 7 bases matching TRBD1. J lost 5 bases, V lost 0 bases, and 2 bases had no gene match. The length of the CDR3 is 14 residues. Germline V lookup: CDR1 SGDLS, CDR2 YYNGEE.

The chain combines TRBV27 with TRBJ2-1, with 7 bases matching TRBD2. Germline V gives CDR1 MNHEY, CDR2 SMNVEV (reference sequence). J lost 1 base, V lost 1 base, and 4 bases had no gene match. CDR3 length equals 16 residues. The CDR3 DNA reads TGTGCCAGCAGTTTATGGAGCGGGGTATCCTACAATGAGCAGTTCTTC. This codes for CASSLWSGVSYNEQFF.

V gene TRBV4-1 combines with J gene TRBJ1-4; 10 bases fit TRBD1. There are 13 residues in the CDR3. CDR1 and CDR2 (germline): MGHRA, YSYEKL. After removal of 8 bases from V and 4 bases from J, the junction contained 1 base not matched to a gene. CDR3 loop: CASGTGDNEKLFF. The CDR3 DNA sequence: TGCGCCAGCGGGACAGGGGATAATGAAAAACTGTTTTTT.

The chain employs TRBV4-1 and TRBJ2-7; D ambiguous. Trimming removed 4 bases at V and 3 bases at J, with 19 bases between. CDR1 is MGHRA and CDR2 is YSYEKL in the germline V gene. The CDR3 contains 16 residues. In DNA form, the CDR3 reads TGCGCCAGCAGCCTCCACCACCGGGTGCCCAACTACGAGCAGTACTTC. Translated: CASSLHHRVPNYEQYF.

V is TRBV10-2 and J is TRBJ1-4; D possibly corresponds to TRBD1 (5 bases). Per germline, CDR1 WSHSY and CDR2 SAAADI. Trimming took 6 bases from V and 7 from J, leaving 21 bases between them. This CDR3 contains 16 residues. The CDR3 nucleotides read TGCGCCAGCAGGGGGCCTAGTAGCCAGGCCCGTGAAAAACTGTTTTTT. Translated: CASRGPSSQAREKLFF.

A word on this clone: The sample carries other DNA sequences with the same CDR3. The J gene is TRBJ2-7, the V gene TRBV5-6; D unclear. The length of the CDR3 is 11 residues. Germline values: CDR1 SGHDT, CDR2 YYEEEE. V gave up 2 bases and J gave up 2 bases, with 2 bases separating them. The CDR3 spells CASSLTYEQYF. The CDR3 DNA reads TGTGCCAGCAGCTTAACCTACGAGCAGTACTTC.

V gene TRBV11-3 combines with J gene TRBJ2-4, with D perhaps matching TRBD2 (5 bases). CDR1 and CDR2 from the germline V gene are SGHNT and YENEEA. The CDR3 length is 13 residues. V was pared by 1 base and J by 9 bases, with 10 bases between. The CDR3 sequence: CASSLGPGTIQYF. CDR3 DNA: TGTGCCAGCAGCTTAGGCCCGGGAACCATTCAGTACTTC.

The chain employs TRBV15 and TRBJ2-7, with D uncertain. CDR3 length: 15 amino acids. V was pared by 8 bases and J by 6 bases, with 23 bases between. Germline CDR1 LNHNV, CDR2 YYDKDF (reference sequence). The CDR3 is CATGGSEPFSLEQYF. CDR3 nucleotide sequence: TGTGCCACCGGTGGATCCGAGCCATTTAGTCTCGAGCAGTACTTC.

V and J are TRBV19 and TRBJ1-1; no clear D gene. Trimming took 1 base from V and 4 from J, leaving 10 bases between them. The CDR3 totals 14 residues. Germline CDR1 LNHDA, CDR2 SQIVND (reference sequence). The CDR3: CASSIVNSGTEAFF. The CDR3 DNA follows: TGTGCCAGTAGTATAGTCAACAGCGGCACTGAAGCTTTCTTT.

V is TRBV27 and J is TRBJ2-7; 10 nucleotides line up with TRBD1. The CDR3 loop spans 16 amino acids. Trimming took 2 bases from V and 2 from J; bases not matched to a gene: 6. The germline gives CDR1 MNHEY, CDR2 SMNVEV (reference sequence). CDR3 loop: CASSLAPGTGAYEQYF. CDR3 in DNA: TGTGCCAGCAGTTTAGCACCGGGGACAGGGGCCTACGAGCAGTACTTC.

The rearrangement links TRBV27 to TRBJ2-5; no clear D. The CDR3 runs 13 residues. Trimming removed 2 bases from V and 4 bases from J, with 8 bases in between. Germline lookup yields CDR1 MNHEY and CDR2 SMNVEV (reference sequence). The CDR3 loop is CASSLERGETQYF. The CDR3 nucleotides read TGTGCCAGCAGTTTAGAGCGCGGAGAGACCCAGTACTTC.

A word on this clone: Other DNA sequences from this sample encode an identical CDR3 as well. The chain uses TRBV9 and TRBJ2-7, with 9 bases matching TRBD1. Germline values: CDR1 SGDLS, CDR2 YYNGEE. There are 14 residues in the CDR3. V shed 4 bases and J 0 bases; nucleotides not matched to a gene: 2. The CDR3 sequence: CASSLTGGSYEQYF. CDR3 coding DNA: TGTGCCAGCAGCTTGACAGGGGGCTCCTACGAGCAGTACTTC.

The chain joins TRBV4-1 to TRBJ2-7; D remains ambiguous. Germline assignment: CDR1 MGHRA and CDR2 YSYEKL. This CDR3 has 16 amino acids. The V and J ends lost 0 bases and 0 bases respectively, with 12 bases between them. CDR3 region: CASSQEWLVSSYEQYF. In DNA, the CDR3 is TGCGCCAGCAGCCAAGAGTGGCTCGTGTCCTCCTACGAGCAGTACTTC.

This chain connects TRBV9 to TRBJ2-7, with D perhaps matching TRBD2 (6 bases). CDR1 SGDLS and CDR2 YYNGEE come from the germline V gene. Trimming left V 2 bases short and J 5 bases short, with 11 bases between. The CDR3 loop spans 13 amino acids. CDR3 protein: CASSVGLGHEQYF. In DNA, the CDR3 is TGTGCCAGCAGCGTGGGACTCGGTCACGAGCAGTACTTC.

The rearrangement joins TRBV9 to TRBJ2-7, with TRBD2 as a possible D gene (6 bases). V shed 3 bases and J shed 3 bases, with 10 bases lying between them. CDR1 and CDR2 from the germline V gene are SGDLS and YYNGEE. The CDR3 has 13 amino acids. Here the CDR3 reads CASSADYGYEQYF. As DNA, the CDR3 is TGTGCCAGCAGCGCGGACTACGGCTACGAGCAGTACTTC.

J is TRBJ1-3 and V is TRBV5-6; D is perhaps TRBD1 (6 bases). This CDR3 has 14 residues. Trimming removed 0 bases at V and 7 bases at J, with 11 bases between. The germline V gene has CDR1 SGHDT and CDR2 YYEEEE. CDR3 coding DNA: TGTGCCAGCAGCTTGGAGGGGGTTATTAACACCATATATTTT. It translates to CASSLEGVINTIYF.

This chain uses TRBV7-6 with TRBJ2-5; D may match TRBD1 or TRBD2 (5 bases each). The CDR3 has 15 residues. V dropped 5 bases and J dropped 2 bases, with 15 bases sitting between them. CDR1 is SGHVS and CDR2 is FNYEAQ in the germline V gene. The DNA for the CDR3 is TGTGCCAGCAGCCCTGCCCAGGGAGCTCAAGAGACCCAGTACTTC. Its translation: CASSPAQGAQETQYF. The full variable domain, completed using reference TRBV7-6 and TRBJ2-5, is GAGVSQSPRYKVTKRGQDVALRCDPISGHVSLYWYRQALGQGPEFLTYFNYEAQQDKSGLPNDRFSAERPEGSISTLTIQRTEQRDSAMYRCASSPAQGAQETQYFGPGTRLLVL.

V usage is TRBV28 and J usage is TRBJ1-5; D remains ambiguous. Germline-derived CDR1 and CDR2 are MDHEN and SYDVKM. Trimming pared 7 bases from V and 1 base from J, leaving 29 bases between. CDR3 length: 20 amino acids. CDR3 sequence (DNA): TGTGCCAGCACCTCAGTAAATAGGGCGCCTGTCCTGATAAGCAATCAGCCCCAGCATTTT. This encodes CASTSVNRAPVLISNQPQHF.

The V call is TRBV7-9, the J call TRBJ1-1; D is unresolved. The CDR3 loop spans 12 amino acids. Germline V gene lookup returns CDR1 SEHNR and CDR2 FQNEAQ (reference sequence). V was trimmed by 3 bases and J by 8 bases, leaving 10 bases between them. The CDR3 nucleotides are TGTGCCAGCAGCTTTGGTCCAGGCGAAGCTTTCTTT. Residues: CASSFGPGEAFF.

The CDR3 protein is CASSLRQGNNNEQFF. CDR3 in DNA: TGTGCCAGCAGCCTCAGACAGGGTAACAACAATGAGCAGTTCTTC. The genes are TRBV7-8 and TRBJ2-1, with 7 bases identical to TRBD1. Germline-derived CDR1 and CDR2 are SGHVS and FQNEAQ. This CDR3 contains 15 residues. The ends lost 5 bases at V and 5 bases at J; junction bases unmatched: 9.

The chain couples TRBV2 to TRBJ2-1; weak D call: TRBD2 (6 bases). The V gene lost 8 bases and the J gene lost 4 bases, with 12 bases spanning the gap. The CDR3 runs to 13 residues. Per the germline V gene, CDR1 is SNHLY and CDR2 is FYNNEI. In DNA, the CDR3 is TGTGCCAGCCTCCCGGGACTTTACAATGAGCAGTTCTTC. It yields the protein CASLPGLYNEQFF.

V and J are TRBV5-6 and TRBJ2-1; 9 bases are a match to TRBD2. This CDR3 region has 14 residues. Germline CDR1 is SGHDT and CDR2 is YYEEEE. V lost 4 bases and J lost 5; bases outside the gene matches: 4. The CDR3 loop is CASSPLAGDNEQFF. CDR3 coding DNA: TGTGCCAGCAGCCCACTAGCGGGCGACAATGAGCAGTTCTTC.

The gene calls are TRBV6-1 and TRBJ2-3; no firm D call. Germline lookup yields CDR1 MNHNS and CDR2 SASEGT. The CDR3 has 14 residues. Trimming pared 2 bases from V and 0 bases from J, leaving 6 bases between. In DNA, the CDR3 is TGTGCCAGCAGTGAATGGTATAGCACAGATACGCAGTATTTT. It yields the protein CASSEWYSTDTQYF.

The J gene is TRBJ2-7, the V gene TRBV19; 7 nucleotides line up with TRBD2. With 4 bases clipped from V and 6 bases from J, the junction kept 6 bases outside the gene matches. CDR3 size: 13 residues. The germline CDR1 and CDR2 sequences are LNHDA and SQIVND (reference sequence). The CDR3 loop reads CASSTDGGVEQYF. The CDR3 DNA reads TGTGCCAGTAGTACCGATGGGGGGGTCGAGCAGTACTTC.